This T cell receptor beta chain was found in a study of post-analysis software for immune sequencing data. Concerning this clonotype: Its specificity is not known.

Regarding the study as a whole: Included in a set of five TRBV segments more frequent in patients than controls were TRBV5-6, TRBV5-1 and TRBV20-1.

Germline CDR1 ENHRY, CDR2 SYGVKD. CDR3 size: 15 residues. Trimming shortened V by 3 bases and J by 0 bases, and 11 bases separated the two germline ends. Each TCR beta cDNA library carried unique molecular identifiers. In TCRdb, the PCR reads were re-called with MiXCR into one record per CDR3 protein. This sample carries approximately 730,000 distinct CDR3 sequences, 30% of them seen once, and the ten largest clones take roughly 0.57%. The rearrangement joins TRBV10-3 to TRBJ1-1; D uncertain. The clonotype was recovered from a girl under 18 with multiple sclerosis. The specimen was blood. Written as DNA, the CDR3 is TGTGCCATCAGTGAAGGAAACGGAATGAACACTGAAGCTTTCTTT. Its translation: CAISEGNGMNTEAFF.